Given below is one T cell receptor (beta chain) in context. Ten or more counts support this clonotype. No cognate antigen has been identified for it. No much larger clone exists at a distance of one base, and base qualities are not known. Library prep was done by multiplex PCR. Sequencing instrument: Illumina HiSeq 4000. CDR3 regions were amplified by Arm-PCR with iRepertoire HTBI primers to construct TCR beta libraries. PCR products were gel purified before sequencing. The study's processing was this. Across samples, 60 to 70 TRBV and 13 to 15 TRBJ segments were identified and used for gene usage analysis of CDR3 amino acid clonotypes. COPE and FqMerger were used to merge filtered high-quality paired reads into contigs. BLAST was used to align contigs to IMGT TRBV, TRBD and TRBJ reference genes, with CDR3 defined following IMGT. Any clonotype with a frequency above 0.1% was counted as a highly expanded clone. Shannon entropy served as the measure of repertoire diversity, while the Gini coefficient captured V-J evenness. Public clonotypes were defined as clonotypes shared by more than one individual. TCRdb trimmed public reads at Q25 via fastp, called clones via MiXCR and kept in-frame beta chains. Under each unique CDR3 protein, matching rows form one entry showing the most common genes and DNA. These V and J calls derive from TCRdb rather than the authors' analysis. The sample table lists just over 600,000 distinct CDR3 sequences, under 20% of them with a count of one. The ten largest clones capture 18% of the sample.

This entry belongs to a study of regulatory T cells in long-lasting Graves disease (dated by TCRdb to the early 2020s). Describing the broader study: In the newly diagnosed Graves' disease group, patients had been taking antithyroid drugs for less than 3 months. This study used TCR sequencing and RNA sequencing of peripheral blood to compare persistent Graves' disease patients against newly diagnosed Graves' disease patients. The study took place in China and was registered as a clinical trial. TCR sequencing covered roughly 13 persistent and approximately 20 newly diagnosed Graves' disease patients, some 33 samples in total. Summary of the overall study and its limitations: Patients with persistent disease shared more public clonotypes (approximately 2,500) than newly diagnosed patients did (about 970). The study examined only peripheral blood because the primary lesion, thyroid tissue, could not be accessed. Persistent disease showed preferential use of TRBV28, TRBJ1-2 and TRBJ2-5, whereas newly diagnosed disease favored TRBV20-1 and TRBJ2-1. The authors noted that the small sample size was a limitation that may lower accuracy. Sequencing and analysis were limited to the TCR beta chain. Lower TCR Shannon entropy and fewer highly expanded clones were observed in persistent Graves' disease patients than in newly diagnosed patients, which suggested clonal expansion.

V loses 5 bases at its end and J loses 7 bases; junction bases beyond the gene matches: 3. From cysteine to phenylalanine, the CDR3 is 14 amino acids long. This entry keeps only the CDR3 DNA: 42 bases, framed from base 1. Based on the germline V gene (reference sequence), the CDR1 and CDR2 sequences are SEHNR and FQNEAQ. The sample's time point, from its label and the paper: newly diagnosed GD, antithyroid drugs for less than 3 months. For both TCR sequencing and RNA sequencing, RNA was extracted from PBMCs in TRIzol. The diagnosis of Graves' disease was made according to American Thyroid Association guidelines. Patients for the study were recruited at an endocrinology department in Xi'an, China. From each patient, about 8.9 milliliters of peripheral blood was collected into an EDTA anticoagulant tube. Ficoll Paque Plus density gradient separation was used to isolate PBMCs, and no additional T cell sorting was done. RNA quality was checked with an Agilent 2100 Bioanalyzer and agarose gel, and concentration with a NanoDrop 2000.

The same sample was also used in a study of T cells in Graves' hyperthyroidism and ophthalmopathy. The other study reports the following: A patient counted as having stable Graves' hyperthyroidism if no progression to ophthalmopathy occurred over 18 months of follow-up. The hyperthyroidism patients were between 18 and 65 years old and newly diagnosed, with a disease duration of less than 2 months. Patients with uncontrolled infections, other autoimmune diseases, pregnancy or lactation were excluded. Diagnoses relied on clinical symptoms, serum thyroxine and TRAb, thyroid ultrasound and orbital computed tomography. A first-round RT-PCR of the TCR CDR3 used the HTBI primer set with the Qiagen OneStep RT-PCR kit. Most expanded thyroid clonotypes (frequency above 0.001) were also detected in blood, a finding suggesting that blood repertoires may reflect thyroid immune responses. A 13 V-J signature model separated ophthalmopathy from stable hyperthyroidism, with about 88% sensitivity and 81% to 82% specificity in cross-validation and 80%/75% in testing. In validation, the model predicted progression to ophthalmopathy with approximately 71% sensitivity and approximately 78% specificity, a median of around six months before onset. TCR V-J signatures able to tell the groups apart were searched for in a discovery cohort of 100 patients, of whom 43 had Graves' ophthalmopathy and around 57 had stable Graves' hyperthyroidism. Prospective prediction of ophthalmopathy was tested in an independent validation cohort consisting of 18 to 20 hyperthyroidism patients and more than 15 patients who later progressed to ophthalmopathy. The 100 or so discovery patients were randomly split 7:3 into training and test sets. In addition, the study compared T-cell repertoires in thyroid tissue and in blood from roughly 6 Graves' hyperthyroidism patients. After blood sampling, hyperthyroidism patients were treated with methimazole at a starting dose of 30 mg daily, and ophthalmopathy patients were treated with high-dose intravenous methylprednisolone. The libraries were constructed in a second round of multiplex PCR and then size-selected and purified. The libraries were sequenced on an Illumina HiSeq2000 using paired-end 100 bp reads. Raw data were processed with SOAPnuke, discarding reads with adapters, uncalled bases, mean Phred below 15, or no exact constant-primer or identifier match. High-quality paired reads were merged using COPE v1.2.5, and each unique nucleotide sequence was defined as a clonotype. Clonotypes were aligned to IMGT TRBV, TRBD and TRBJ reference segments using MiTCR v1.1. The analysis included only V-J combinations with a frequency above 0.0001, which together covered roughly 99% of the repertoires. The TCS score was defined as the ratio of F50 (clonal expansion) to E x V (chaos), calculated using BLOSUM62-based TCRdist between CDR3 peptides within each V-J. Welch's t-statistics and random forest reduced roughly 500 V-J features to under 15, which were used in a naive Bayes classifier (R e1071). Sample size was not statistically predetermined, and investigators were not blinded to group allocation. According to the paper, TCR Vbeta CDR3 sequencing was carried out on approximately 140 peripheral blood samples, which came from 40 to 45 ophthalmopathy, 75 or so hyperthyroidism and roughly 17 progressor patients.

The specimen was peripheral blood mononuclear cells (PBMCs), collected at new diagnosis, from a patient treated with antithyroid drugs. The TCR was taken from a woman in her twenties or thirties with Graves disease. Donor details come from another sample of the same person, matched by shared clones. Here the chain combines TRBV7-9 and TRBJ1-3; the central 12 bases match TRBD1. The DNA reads TGTGCCAGCAGCCAGGGACAGGGGGCGAACACCATATATTTT. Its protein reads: CASSQGQGANTIYF. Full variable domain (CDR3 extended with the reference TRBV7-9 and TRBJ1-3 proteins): DTGVSQNPRHKITKRGQNVTFRCDPISEHNRLYWYRQTLGQGPEFLTYFQNEAQLEKSRLLSDRFSAERPKGSFSTLEIQRTEQGDSAMYLCASSQGQGANTIYFGEGSWLTVV.